This TCR beta chain is drawn from a study of T cells in Graves' hyperthyroidism and ophthalmopathy. RNA transcripts gave rise to amplified TCR beta CDR3 regions. An initial round of RT-PCR targeting the TCR CDR3 relied on the HTBI primer set. MiXCR, run by TCRdb on the multiplex PCR reads, gives a single entry per CDR3 protein. The sample records roughly 100,000 distinct CDR3 sequences, approximately 48% being singletons. J was trimmed by 5 bases and V by 5 bases; bases with no gene match: 12. Germline V CDR1 and CDR2: MGHRA, YSYEKL. The CDR3 loop spans 17 amino acids. Uncontrolled infection, other autoimmune disease, pregnancy or lactation disqualified patients from enrolment. A few counts support this clonotype.

Sequenced: blood. The TCR comes from a man aged 35 to 55 with Graves' hyperthyroidism. The chain couples TRBV4-1 to TRBJ2-2; TRBD1 agrees at 9 bases. The CDR3 here is CASSWTGAEIFTGELFF. In nucleotides, the CDR3 is TGCGCCAGCAGCTGGACAGGGGCTGAAATCTTTACCGGGGAGCTGTTTTTT.